What follows is one TCR beta chain and its context. This receptor's antigen is unknown. Per-base qualities were not stored, and no clone one base away is much larger. V loses 2 bases at its end and J loses 1 base; junction bases beyond the gene matches: 16. Per the germline V gene, MNHEY is the CDR1 and SVGEGT is the CDR2. Including the terminal cysteine and phenylalanine, the CDR3 comprises 21 residues. Only the CDR3 region is kept as DNA, spanning 63 bases read in frame from base 1. These data belong to a study of blood T cell repertoires in COVID-19 (dated by TCRdb to about 2020). Some background on the complete study: The collaborator samples originated in the United States, Italy and Spain and spanned the acute and convalescent phases of COVID-19. The prospective study material was composed of cDNA or gDNA derived from T cells, B-cell-depleted T cells, or PBMCs. The dataset comprised deeply sampled blood TCRbeta repertoires from subjects exposed to, actively infected with, or recovered from COVID-19. The repertoires were released in a freely available public database meant as a resource for research on the immune response to SARS-CoV-2. The samples were drawn from two sources: the first 160 participants of the ongoing ImmuneRACE study, and some 1,300 subjects contributed by 6 global collaborators. The sample metadata nearly always contained a de-identified subject ID, COVID-19 status, age in years and sex. HLA class I and class II types, where available, came from metadata supplied by the sample provider rather than from assay-based typing.

TCRbeta CDR3 regions were amplified from genomic DNA using the immunoSEQ Assay, a bias-controlled multiplex PCR. Per the source publication's procedure: Nucleated cell counts per sample were estimated from amplification of reference gene primers within the assay. To quantify the absolute abundance of each unique TCRbeta CDR3 rearrangement, sequence reads were collapsed and filtered. For each sample, productive Simpson clonality was calculated by taking the square root of Simpson's diversity index across productive rearrangements. TCRdb took this table from immuneACCESS and kept in-frame rearrangements with V and J called. Such tables lack part of the clones; where checked against another copy, unresolved V genes explain under half of the gap, and the rest is unexplained. That table supplies the V and J calls and clone size; D and trimming were determined from the DNA. Recorded for this sample are about 80,000 clones; 60% to 85% of them occurred a single time. The ten most abundant clones make up 15% of the sample.

Whole blood was collected in K2EDTA tubes by collaborating institutions according to the institutions' own protocols. For TCRbeta analysis, collaborator samples were shipped as frozen whole blood, as isolated PBMCs, or as DNA extracted from either sample type. Summary of the overall study and its limitations: How much clinical and demographic metadata was included differed by source and by participant, and the metadata was provided uncurated.

This TCR was sampled from a human donor in a cohort sampled during active COVID-19. The specimen sequenced was peripheral blood. This chain is built from TRBV6-2 or TRBV6-3 and TRBJ2-3; a stretch of 12 junction bases matches TRBD2. The DNA is TGTGCCAGCAGTTACCCGACGACTAGCGGGAGCGTCTCGACGCGCACAGATACGCAGTATTTT. Its protein is CASSYPTTSGSVSTRTDTQYF.